One T cell receptor (beta chain) is described in this entry. Methods used by the authors: The assay estimated nucleated cells by amplifying reference gene primers. Repertoires were generated with immunoSEQ multiplex PCR, while TCRdb's copy carries only in-frame clones and drops some. V and J calls and clone size are as listed in that table; D and trimming were resolved from the DNA. This table has approximately 480,000 clones, around 90% appearing once. CDR1 and CDR2 (germline): SGHVS, FQNEAQ. This CDR3 region has 17 residues. The junction had 9 bases not matched to a gene; V was cut back by 1 base and J by 0 bases. Across about two dozen US areas, participants ranged in age from roughly 18 to 95 years. What the recovered Cohort 3 donors had was two negative PCRs, clearance, or symptom resolution. The source of the sample is a study of blood T cell repertoires in COVID-19. Study overall: Material from acute and convalescent COVID-19 was sourced from the United States, Italy and Spain.

The chain uses TRBV7-8 and TRBJ2-7; TRBD1 aligns across 7 bases. This receptor was obtained from a woman younger than 30 who had recovered from COVID-19. Input material: PBMCs or T cells enriched from blood (not recorded which). The CDR3 DNA sequence: TGTGCCAGCAGCTTAGGGGTAAGGGACAGTACCTCCTACGAGCAGTACTTC. Encoded protein: CASSLGVRDSTSYEQYF.